Given below is one T cell receptor (beta chain) in context. Its antigen remains unidentified. Extracted RNA was reverse transcribed into cDNA, the sequencing template. Clones were read by immunoSEQ multiplex PCR, and TCRdb kept only the in-frame ones, dropping some. The sample includes about 250,000 clones, 67% seen only once; the top ten take under 1.5%. Trimming took 4 bases from V and 16 from J; bases not matched to a gene: 11. The CDR3 spans 13 residues. CDR1 and CDR2 (germline): SGHRS, YFSETQ. This specimen belongs to a study of CD8+ T cells in alopecia areata. Study-level background: Twice daily, treated patients received 5 to 10 mg of oral tofacitinib. Treatment ran 6 to 18 months, with 6 months of follow-up afterward.

Lesional scalp punch biopsies and peripheral blood came from alopecia areata patients. The study's findings and limits: Tissue-resident alphabeta T cells belonging to normal skin likewise get sequenced within scalp specimens.

The origin of this receptor is a human donor with alopecia areata. This rearrangement joins TRBV5-1 to TRBJ2-1, with TRBD2 matching over 10 bases. The specimen was CD4+ T cells sorted from blood, collected at week 0. CDR3 bases: TGCGCCAGCAGCACTCTAGCGGGGGCAAGCAAATTCTTC. Residues: CASSTLAGASKFF.